A selection of T cell receptor beta chains follows, all from one sample in a study of T cell responses to AZD1222 COVID-19 vaccine. The data were produced by immunoSEQ multiplex PCR, yet TCRdb's version contains in-frame clones alone and is incomplete. This table has about 100,000 clones, around nine tenths appearing once. The sample consisted of peripheral blood, taken 28 days after the second AZD1222 dose. All receptors derive from an adult who received the AZD1222 COVID-19 vaccine. Both conserved end residues are trimmed from each CDR3.

>TRBJ2-3|13|TRBV5-8
ASSLGLAGADTQY
>TRBJ2-7|10|TRBV30
AWSPSLGEQY
>TRBJ2-3|15|TRBV7-8
ASSGGGSYLGTDTQY
>TRBJ2-7|11|TRBV2
ASSENLFYEQY
>TRBJ2-7|12|TRBV7-8
ASSPDRVQYEQY
>TRBJ1-2|10|TRBV11-2
ASSLGGVGYT
>TRBJ2-2|14|TRBV5-1
ASTRQGSTNTGELF
>TRBJ2-5|13|TRBV7-2
ASSEGLALRETQY
>TRBJ2-1|11|TRBV21-1
ASSKVAYNEQF
>TRBJ2-2|15|TRBV7-2
ASSARLAGVGTGELF
>TRBJ1-6|11|TRBV5-5
ASSLQGEKPLH
>TRBJ1-4|12|TRBV5-1
ASSLAGAREKLF
>TRBJ2-5|12|TRBV28
ASKVGGDRETQY
>TRBJ1-3|13|TRBV2
ASSAGAVSGNTIY
>TRBJ2-2|11|TRBV28
ASSFRWTGELF
>TRBJ2-5|13|TRBV5-5
ASSRGGILEETQY
>TRBJ2-2|11|TRBV10-2
ASRLAPTGELF
>TRBJ1-2|12|TRBV6-5
ASIRTGDGYGYT
>TRBJ1-1|7|TRBV5-1
ASSLVTI
>TRBJ1-2|12|TRBV7-9
ASSPGGHPYGYT
>TRBJ1-1|11|TRBV7-8
ASSSSSQSEAF
>TRBJ2-7|12|TRBV11-2
ASSSGTGYYEQY
>TRBJ2-3|14|TRBV28
ASSLDTGGSTDTQY
>TRBJ2-2|13|TRBV11-2
ASSPTPLNTGELF